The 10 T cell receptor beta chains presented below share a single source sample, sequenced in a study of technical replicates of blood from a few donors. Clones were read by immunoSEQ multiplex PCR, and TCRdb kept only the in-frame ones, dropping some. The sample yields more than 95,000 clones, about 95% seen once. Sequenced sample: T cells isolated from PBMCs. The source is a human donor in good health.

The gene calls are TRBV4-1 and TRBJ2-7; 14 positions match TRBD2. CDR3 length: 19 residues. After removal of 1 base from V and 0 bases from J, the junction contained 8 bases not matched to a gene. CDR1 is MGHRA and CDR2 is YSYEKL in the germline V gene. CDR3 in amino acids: CASSQGPRLAGGASYEQYF. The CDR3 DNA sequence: TGCGCCAGCAGCCAAGGGCCGCGACTAGCGGGGGGGGCCTCCTACGAGCAGTACTTC.

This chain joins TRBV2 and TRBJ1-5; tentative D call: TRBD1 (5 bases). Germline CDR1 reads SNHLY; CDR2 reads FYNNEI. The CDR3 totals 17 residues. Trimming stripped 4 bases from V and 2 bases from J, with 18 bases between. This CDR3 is CASSGQGGQRGNQPQHF. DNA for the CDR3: TGTGCCAGCAGTGGGCAGGGTGGCCAGAGAGGCAATCAGCCCCAGCATTTT.

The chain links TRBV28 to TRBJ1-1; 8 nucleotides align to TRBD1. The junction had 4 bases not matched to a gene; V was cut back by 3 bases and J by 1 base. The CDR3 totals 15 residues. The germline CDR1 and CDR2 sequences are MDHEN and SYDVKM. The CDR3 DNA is TGTGCCAGCAGTTTCCAGGGGGCCACGAACACTGAAGCTTTCTTT. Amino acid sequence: CASSFQGATNTEAFF.

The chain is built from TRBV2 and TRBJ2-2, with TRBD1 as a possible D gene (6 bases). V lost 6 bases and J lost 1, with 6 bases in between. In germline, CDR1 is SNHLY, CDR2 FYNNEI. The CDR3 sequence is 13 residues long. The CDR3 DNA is TGTGCCAGCAGGGGACAGAACACCGGGGAGCTGTTTTTT. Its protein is CASRGQNTGELFF.

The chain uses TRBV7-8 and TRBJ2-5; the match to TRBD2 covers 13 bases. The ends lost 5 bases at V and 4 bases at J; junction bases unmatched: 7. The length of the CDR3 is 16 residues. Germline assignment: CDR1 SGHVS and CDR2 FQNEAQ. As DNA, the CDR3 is TGTGCCAGCAGCCCCCGGACTAGCGGGGGAGGAGAGACCCAGTACTTC. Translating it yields CASSPRTSGGGETQYF.

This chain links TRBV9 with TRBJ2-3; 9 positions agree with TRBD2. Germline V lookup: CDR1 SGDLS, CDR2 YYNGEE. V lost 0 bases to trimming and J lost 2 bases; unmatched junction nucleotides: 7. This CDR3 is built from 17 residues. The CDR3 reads CASSVVGSGGTTDTQYF. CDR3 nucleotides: TGTGCCAGCAGCGTAGTGGGTAGCGGGGGCACCACAGATACGCAGTATTTT.

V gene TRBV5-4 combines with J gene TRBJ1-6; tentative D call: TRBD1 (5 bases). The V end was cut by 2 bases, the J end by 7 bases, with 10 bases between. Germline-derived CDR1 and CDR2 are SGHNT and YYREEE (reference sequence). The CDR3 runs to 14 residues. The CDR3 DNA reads TGTGCCAGCAGCTTCCTGCAGGGAAATTCACCCCTCCACTTT. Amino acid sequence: CASSFLQGNSPLHF.

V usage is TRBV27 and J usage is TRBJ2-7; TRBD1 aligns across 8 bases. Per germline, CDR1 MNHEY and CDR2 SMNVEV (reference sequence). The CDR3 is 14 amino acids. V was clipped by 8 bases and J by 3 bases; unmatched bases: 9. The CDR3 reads CASAQGVGGYEQYF. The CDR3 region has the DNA TGTGCCAGCGCACAGGGGGTTGGAGGCTACGAGCAGTACTTC.

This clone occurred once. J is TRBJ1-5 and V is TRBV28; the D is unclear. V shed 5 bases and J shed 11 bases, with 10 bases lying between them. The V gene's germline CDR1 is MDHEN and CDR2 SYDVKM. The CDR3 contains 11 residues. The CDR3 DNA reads TGTGCCAGCAGTGATCATACAACCCAGCATTTT. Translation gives CASSDHTTQHF.

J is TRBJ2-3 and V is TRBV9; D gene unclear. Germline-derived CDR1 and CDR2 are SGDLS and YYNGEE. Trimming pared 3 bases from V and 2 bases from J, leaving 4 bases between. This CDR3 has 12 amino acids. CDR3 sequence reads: CASSAFTDTQYF. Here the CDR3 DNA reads TGTGCCAGCAGCGCCTTCACAGATACGCAGTATTTT.